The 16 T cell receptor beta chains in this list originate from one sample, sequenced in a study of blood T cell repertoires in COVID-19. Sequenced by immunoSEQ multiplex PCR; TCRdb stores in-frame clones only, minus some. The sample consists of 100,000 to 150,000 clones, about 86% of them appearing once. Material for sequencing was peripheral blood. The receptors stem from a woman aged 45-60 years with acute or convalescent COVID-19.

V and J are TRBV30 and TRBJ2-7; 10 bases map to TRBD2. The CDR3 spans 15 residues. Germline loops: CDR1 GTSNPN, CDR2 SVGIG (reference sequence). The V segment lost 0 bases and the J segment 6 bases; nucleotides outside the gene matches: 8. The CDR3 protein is CAWSVLGLAKAEQYF. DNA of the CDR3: TGTGCCTGGAGTGTACTGGGACTAGCGAAAGCCGAGCAGTACTTC.

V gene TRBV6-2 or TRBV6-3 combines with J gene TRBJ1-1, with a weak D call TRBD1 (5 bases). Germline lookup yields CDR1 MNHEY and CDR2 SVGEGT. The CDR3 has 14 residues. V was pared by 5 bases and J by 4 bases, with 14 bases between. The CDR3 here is CASSQGSVRTEAFF. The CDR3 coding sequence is TGTGCCAGCAGTCAGGGTTCAGTTCGCACTGAAGCTTTCTTT.

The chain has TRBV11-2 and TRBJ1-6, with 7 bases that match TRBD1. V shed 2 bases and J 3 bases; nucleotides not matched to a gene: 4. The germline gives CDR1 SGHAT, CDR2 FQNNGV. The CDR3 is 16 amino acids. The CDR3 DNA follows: TGTGCCAGCAGCTTATTCGGGACAGTCTATAATTCACCCCTCCACTTT. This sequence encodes CASSLFGTVYNSPLHF.

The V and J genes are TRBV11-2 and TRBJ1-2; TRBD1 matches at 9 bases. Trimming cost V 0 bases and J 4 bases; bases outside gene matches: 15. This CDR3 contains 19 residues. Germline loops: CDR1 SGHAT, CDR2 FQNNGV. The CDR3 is CASSLDTPSTGGPLYGYTF. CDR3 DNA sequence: TGTGCCAGCAGCTTAGATACCCCTTCGACAGGGGGACCCCTCTATGGCTACACCTTC.

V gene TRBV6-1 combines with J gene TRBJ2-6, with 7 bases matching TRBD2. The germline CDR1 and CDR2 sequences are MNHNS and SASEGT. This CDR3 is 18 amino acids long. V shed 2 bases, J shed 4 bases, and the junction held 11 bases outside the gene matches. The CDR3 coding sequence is TGTGCCAGCAGTGAATTAATGAGAAGCGGGGCGGGGGCCAACGTCCTGACTTTC. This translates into CASSELMRSGAGANVLTF.

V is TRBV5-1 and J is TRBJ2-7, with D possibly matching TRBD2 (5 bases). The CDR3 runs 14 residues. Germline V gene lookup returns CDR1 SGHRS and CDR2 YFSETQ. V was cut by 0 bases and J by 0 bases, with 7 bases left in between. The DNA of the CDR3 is TGCGCCAGCAGCTTGGCGGGGAGCTCCTACGAGCAGTACTTC. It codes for CASSLAGSSYEQYF. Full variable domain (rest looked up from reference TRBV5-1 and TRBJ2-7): KAGVTQTPRYLIKTRGQQVTLSCSPISGHRSVSWYQQTPGQGLQFLFEYFSETQRNKGNFPGRFSGRQFSNSRSEMNVSTLELGDSALYLCASSLAGSSYEQYFGPGTRLTVT.

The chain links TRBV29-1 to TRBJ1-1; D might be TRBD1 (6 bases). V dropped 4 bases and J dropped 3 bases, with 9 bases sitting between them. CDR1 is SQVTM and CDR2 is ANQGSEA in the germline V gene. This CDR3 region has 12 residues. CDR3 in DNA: TGCAGCGTTGTCCAGGGGCACACTGAAGCTTTCTTT. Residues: CSVVQGHTEAFF.

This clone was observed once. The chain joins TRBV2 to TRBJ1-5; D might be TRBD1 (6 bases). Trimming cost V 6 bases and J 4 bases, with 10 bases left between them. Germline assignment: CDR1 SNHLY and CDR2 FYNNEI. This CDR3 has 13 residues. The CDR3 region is CASRKTGNQPQHF. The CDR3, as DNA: TGTGCCAGCAGGAAAACAGGGAATCAGCCCCAGCATTTT.

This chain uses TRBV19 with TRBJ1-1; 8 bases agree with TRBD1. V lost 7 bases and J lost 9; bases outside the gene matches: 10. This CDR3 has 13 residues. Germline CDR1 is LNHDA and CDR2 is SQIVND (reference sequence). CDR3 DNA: TGTGCCAGTACAACGACAGGGGCCGGTCAAGCTTTCTTT. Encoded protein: CASTTTGAGQAFF. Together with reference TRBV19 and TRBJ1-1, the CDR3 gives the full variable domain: DGGITQSPKYLFRKEGQNVTLSCEQNLNHDAMYWYRQDPGQGLRLIYYSQIVNDFQKGDIAEGYSVSREKKESFPLTVTSAQKNPTAFYLCASTTTGAGQAFFGQGTRLTVV.

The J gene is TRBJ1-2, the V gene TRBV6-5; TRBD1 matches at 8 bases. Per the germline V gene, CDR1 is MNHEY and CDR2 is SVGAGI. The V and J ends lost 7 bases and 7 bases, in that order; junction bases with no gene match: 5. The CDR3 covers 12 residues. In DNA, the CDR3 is TGTGCCAGCATCGGGACAGGTCGTGGCTACACCTTC. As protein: CASIGTGRGYTF.

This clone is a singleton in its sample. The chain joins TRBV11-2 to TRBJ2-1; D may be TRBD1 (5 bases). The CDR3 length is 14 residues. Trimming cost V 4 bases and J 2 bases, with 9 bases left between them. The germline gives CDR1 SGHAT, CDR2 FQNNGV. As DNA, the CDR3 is TGTGCCAGCAGCTACGACAGTACCTACAATGAGCAGTTCTTC. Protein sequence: CASSYDSTYNEQFF.

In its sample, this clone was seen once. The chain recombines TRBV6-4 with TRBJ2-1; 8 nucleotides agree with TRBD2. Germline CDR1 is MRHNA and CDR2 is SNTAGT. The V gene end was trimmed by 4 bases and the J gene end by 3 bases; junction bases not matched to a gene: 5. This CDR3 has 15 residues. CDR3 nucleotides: TGTGCCAGCAGTGTATCCAGCGGGGGCTACAATGAGCAGTTCTTC. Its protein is CASSVSSGGYNEQFF.

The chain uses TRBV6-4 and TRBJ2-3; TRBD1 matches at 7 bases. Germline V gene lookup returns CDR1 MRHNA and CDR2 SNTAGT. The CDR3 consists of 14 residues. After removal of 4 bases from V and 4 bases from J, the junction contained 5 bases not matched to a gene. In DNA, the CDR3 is TGTGCCAGCAGTGGGGGACAGACGCCAGATACGCAGTATTTT. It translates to CASSGGQTPDTQYF.

CDR3 protein: CATSDSVDKDTQYF. DNA for the CDR3: TGTGCCACCAGTGATTCGGTAGACAAGGATACGCAGTATTTT. J is TRBJ2-3 and V is TRBV24-1, with D unclear. The CDR3 runs 14 residues. Germline V gene sequence: CDR1 KGHDR, CDR2 SFDVKD. V shed 2 bases and J shed 6 bases, with 11 bases lying between them.

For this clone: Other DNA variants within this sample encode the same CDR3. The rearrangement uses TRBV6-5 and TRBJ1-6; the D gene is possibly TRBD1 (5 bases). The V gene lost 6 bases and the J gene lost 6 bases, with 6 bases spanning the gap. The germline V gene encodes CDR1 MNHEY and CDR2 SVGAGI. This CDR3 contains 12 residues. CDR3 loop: CASRQGNSPLHF. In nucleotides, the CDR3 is TGTGCCAGCAGGCAGGGTAATTCACCCCTCCACTTT.

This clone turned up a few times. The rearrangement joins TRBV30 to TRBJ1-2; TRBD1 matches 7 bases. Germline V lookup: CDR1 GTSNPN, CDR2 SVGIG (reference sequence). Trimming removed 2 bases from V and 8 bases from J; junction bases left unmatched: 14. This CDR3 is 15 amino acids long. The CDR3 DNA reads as TGTGCCTGGAGTCGAACTGGGACAGCCACGAGGGGCTACACCTTC. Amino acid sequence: CAWSRTGTATRGYTF.